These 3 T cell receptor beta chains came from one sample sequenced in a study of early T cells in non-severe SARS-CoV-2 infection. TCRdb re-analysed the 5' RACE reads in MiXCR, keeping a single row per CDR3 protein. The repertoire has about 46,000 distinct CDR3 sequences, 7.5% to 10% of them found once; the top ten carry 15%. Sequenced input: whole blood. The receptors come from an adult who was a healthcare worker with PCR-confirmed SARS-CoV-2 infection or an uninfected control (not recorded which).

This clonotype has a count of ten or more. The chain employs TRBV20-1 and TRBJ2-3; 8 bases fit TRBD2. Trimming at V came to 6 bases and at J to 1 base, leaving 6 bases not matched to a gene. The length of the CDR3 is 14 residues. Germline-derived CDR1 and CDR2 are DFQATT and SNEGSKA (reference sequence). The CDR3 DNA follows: TGCAGTGCCCTTCCGGGACTAGGCACAGATACGCAGTATTTT. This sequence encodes CSALPGLGTDTQYF.

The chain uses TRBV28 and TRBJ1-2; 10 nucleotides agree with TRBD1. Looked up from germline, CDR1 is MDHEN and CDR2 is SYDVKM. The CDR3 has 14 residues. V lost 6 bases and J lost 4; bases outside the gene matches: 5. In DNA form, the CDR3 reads TGTGCCAGCAGGATGACAGGGGGCCCCTATGGCTACACCTTC. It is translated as CASRMTGGPYGYTF.

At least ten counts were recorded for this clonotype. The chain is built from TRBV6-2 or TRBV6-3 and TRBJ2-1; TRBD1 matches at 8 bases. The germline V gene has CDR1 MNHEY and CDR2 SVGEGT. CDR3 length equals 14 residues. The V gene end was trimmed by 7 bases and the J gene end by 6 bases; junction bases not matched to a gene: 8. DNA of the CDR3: TGTGCCAGCAAGGACAGGGAGAGATTCAATGAGCAGTTCTTC. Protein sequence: CASKDRERFNEQFF.